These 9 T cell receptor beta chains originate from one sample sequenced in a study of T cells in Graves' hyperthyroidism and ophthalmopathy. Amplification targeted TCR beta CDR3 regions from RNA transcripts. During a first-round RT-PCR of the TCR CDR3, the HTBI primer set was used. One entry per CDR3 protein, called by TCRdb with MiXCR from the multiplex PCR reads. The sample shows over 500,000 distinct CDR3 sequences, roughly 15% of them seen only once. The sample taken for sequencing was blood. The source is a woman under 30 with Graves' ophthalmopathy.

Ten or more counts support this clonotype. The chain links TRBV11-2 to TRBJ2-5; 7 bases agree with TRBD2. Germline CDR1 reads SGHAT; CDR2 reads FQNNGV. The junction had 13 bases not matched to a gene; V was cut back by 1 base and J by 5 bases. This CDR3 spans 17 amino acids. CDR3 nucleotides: TGTGCCAGCAGCTTAGCGGTCCATGGACTAGGCGTGGAGACCCAGTACTTC. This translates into CASSLAVHGLGVETQYF. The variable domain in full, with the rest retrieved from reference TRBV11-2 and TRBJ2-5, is EAGVAQSPRYKIIEKRQSVAFWCNPISGHATLYWYQQILGQGPKLLIQFQNNGVVDDSQLPKDRFSAERLKGVDSTLKIQPAKLEDSAVYLCASSLAVHGLGVETQYFGPGTRLLVL.

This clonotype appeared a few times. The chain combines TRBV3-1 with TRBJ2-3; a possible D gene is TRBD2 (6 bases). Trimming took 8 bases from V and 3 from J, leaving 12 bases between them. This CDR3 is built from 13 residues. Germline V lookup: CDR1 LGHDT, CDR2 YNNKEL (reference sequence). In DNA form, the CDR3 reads TGTGCCAGCGGGACTCCCAGGACAGATACGCAGTATTTT. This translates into CASGTPRTDTQYF.

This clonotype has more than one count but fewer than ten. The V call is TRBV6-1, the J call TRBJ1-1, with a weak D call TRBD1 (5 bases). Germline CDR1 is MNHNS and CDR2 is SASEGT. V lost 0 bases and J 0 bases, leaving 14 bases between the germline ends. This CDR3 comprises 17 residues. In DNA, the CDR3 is TGTGCCAGCAGTGAAGCGGCCTTTGGAGGGGTGAACACTGAAGCTTTCTTT. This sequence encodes CASSEAAFGGVNTEAFF.

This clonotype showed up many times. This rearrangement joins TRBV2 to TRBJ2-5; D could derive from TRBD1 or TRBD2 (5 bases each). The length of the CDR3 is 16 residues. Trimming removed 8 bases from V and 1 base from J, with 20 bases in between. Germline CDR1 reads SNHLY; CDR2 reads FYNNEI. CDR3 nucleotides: TGTGCCAGCCGTCAACCGGGACGAAAGGTCCAAGAGACCCAGTACTTC. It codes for CASRQPGRKVQETQYF.

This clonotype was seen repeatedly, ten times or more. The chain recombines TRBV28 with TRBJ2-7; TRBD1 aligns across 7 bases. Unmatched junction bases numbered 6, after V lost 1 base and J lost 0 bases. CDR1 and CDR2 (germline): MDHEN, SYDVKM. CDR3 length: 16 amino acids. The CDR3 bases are TGTGCCAGCAGTTTATACGGACAGGCGAGCTCCTACGAGCAGTACTTC. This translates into CASSLYGQASSYEQYF. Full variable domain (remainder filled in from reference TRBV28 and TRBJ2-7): DVKVTQSSRYLVKRTGEKVFLECVQDMDHENMFWYRQDPGLGLRLIYFSYDVKMKEKGDIPEGYSVSREKKERFSLILESASTNQTSMYLCASSLYGQASSYEQYFGPGTRLTVT.

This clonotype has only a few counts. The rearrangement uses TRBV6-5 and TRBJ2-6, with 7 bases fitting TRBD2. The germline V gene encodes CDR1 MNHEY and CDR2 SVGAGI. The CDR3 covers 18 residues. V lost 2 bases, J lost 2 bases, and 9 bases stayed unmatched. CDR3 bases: TGTGCCAGCAGTTACGGGACGGGGGGATATACTGGGGCCAACGTCCTGACTTTC. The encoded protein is CASSYGTGGYTGANVLTF.

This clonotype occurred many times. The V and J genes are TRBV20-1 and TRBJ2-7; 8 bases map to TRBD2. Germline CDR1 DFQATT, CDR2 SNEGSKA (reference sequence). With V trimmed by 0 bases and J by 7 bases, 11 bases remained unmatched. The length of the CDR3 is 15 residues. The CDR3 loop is CSARDFEREPGEQYF. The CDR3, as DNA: TGCAGTGCTAGAGATTTTGAGCGGGAGCCGGGGGAGCAGTACTTC.

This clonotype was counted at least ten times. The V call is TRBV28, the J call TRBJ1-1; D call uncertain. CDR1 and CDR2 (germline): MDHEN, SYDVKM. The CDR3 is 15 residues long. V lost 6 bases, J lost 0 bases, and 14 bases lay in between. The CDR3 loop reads CASSLRDELNTEAFF. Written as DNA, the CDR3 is TGTGCCAGCAGCCTGAGAGATGAGTTGAACACTGAAGCTTTCTTT.

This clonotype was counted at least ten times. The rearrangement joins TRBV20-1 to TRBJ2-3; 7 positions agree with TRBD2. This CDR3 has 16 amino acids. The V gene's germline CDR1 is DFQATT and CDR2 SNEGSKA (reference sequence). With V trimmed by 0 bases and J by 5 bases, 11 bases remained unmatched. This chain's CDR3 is CSARDLRRGTVDTQYF. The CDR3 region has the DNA TGCAGTGCTAGAGATCTTAGGCGGGGGACGGTAGATACGCAGTATTTT.